This entry lists 21 T cell receptor beta chains sequenced from one sample in a study of blood T cells in healthy people across ages. Combining a sample-barcoded 5' primer with a J-beta primer mix, a second PCR ran for roughly 7 to 12 cycles. TCRdb independently ran MiXCR on the 5' RACE reads; one entry per CDR3 protein. The sample shows 550,000 to 800,000 distinct CDR3 sequences, 32% of them seen only once. The sample comprised blood. These receptors all come from a woman of 80 years or more in good health.

Of note for this clonotype: Sequence at one end of the junction differs from germline and may be a read error. The chain carries TRBV20-1 and TRBJ2-6; D is possibly TRBD1 (5 bases). The CDR3 consists of 14 residues. CDR1 is DFQATT, CDR2 SNEGSKA, per germline (reference sequence). This CDR3 is CSAGDPTGANVLTF. DNA of the CDR3: TGCAGTGCTGGAGACCCCACTGGGGCCAACGTCCTGACGTTC.

This clonotype was detected only a few times. A much larger clonotype is one base distant, so this may be a read error. The chain uses TRBV5-1 and TRBJ2-5; D could derive from TRBD1 or TRBD2 (6 bases each). CDR3 length: 15 residues. Trimming took 0 bases from V and 11 from J, leaving 20 bases between them. Germline loops: CDR1 SGHRS, CDR2 YFSETQ. The CDR3 sequence is CASSLGRGPGNEQYF. In DNA, the CDR3 is TGCGCCAGCAGCTTGGGACGGGGGCCGGGGAATGAGCAGTACTTC.

This clonotype has only one observation. The chain employs TRBV20-1 and TRBJ2-7; 8 positions match TRBD1. The germline CDR1 and CDR2 sequences are DFQATT and SNEGSKA (reference sequence). The CDR3 totals 14 residues. The junction had 5 bases not matched to a gene; V was cut back by 1 base and J by 3 bases. CDR3 in amino acids: CSARAPDRDYEQYF. The CDR3 coding sequence is TGCAGTGCTAGAGCCCCGGACAGGGACTACGAGCAGTACTTC.

Here the CDR3 DNA reads TGCGCCAGCAGCAGGACAGGGGCCGAGCAGTACTTC. It is translated as CASSRTGAEQYF. The chain is built from TRBV5-1 and TRBJ2-5; the match to TRBD1 covers 9 bases. The end of the DNA aligns better with TRBJ2-7, so the J call may be wrong. Germline-derived CDR1 and CDR2 are SGHRS and YFSETQ. The CDR3 runs 12 residues.

The sample holds a few counts of this clonotype. The gene calls are TRBV2 and TRBJ1-5; D not resolved. The V end lost 4 bases, the J end lost 5 bases, and 12 bases lay between the germline ends. CDR1 and CDR2 from the germline V gene are SNHLY and FYNNEI. This CDR3 region has 14 residues. DNA for the CDR3: TGTGCCAGCAGTGGAGGGAGAGAGGATCAGCCCCAGCATTTT. Translating gives CASSGGREDQPQHF. Drawing the rest from reference TRBV2 and TRBJ1-5, the complete variable domain is EPEVTQTPSHQVTQMGQEVILRCVPISNHLYFYWYRQILGQKVEFLVSFYNNEISEKSEIFDDQFSVERPDGSNFTLKIRSTKLEDSAMYFCASSGGREDQPQHFGDGTRLSIL.

Many counts were recorded for this clonotype. V gene TRBV20-1 combines with J gene TRBJ2-3; D is ambiguous. The CDR3 loop spans 15 amino acids. The V and J ends lost 5 bases and 0 bases respectively, with 15 bases between them. From germline, CDR1 is DFQATT and CDR2 SNEGSKA (reference sequence). CDR3 in DNA: TGCAGTGCTGCCTTGACAACAGCTAGCACAGATACGCAGTATTTT. It encodes CSAALTTASTDTQYF.

Points on this clonotype: One base away lies a much larger clone, so this may be a sequencing read error. The rearrangement links TRBV7-7 to TRBJ2-1; 13 nucleotides align to TRBD2. The CDR3 extends over 15 amino acids. The germline CDR1 and CDR2 sequences are SSHAT and FNYEAQ (reference sequence). CDR3: CTSSKGLAGADEQFF. The CDR3 bases are TGTACCAGCAGTAAAGGACTAGCGGGGGCGGACGAGCAGTTCTTC.

This clonotype was counted many times. This sequence joins TRBV20-1 and TRBJ1-5; 10 positions agree with TRBD1. Germline CDR1 is DFQATT and CDR2 is SNEGSKA (reference sequence). V gave up 5 bases and J gave up 7 bases; unmatched junction bases: 5. There are 13 residues in the CDR3. DNA for the CDR3: TGCAGTGCTTCGACAGGGGGCAGCCAGCCCCAGCATTTT. As protein: CSASTGGSQPQHF.

This clonotype was counted at least ten times. This chain connects TRBV5-4 to TRBJ2-4, with D perhaps matching TRBD2 (7 bases). There are 14 residues in the CDR3. V lost 0 bases, J lost 7 bases, and 11 bases lay in between. Germline values: CDR1 SGHNT, CDR2 YYREEE (reference sequence). CDR3 sequence (DNA): TGTGCCAGCAGCTTGGCGGGGGGCAGGAACATTCAGTACTTC. Its protein is CASSLAGGRNIQYF. The full variable domain, its missing parts supplied by reference TRBV5-4 and TRBJ2-4, is ETGVTQSPTHLIKTRGQQVTLRCSSQSGHNTVSWYQQALGQGPQFIFQYYREEENGRGNFPPRFSGLQFPNYSSELNVNALELDDSALYLCASSLAGGRNIQYFGAGTRLSVL.

Points on this clonotype: A clone one base away is much larger, so this may be a read error. The chain employs TRBV14 and TRBJ2-7, with 8 nucleotides matching TRBD2. The DNA end is more similar to TRBJ2-5, so the J call may be wrong. The CDR3 loop spans 15 amino acids. In germline, CDR1 is SGHDN, CDR2 FVKESK. The CDR3 sequence is CVSSMQLAGRETQYF. The CDR3 DNA reads TGTGTCAGCAGCATGCAGTTAGCGGGGAGAGAGACCCAGTACTTC.

This clonotype was seen many times. The CDR3 sequence is CASSRSSSALAKNIQYF. The CDR3, as DNA: TGCGCCAGCAGCCGGAGTTCATCTGCCCTAGCCAAAAACATTCAGTACTTC. The chain combines TRBV5-1 with TRBJ2-4; D not certain. Germline V CDR1 and CDR2: SGHRS, YFSETQ. Trimming shortened V by 4 bases and J by 0 bases, and 17 bases separated the two germline ends. CDR3 size: 17 residues.

This clonotype was recorded many times. The chain employs TRBV7-8 and TRBJ1-5; D is unclear. V lost 1 base and J lost 9, with 7 bases in between. The germline CDR1 and CDR2 sequences are SGHVS and FQNEAQ. The CDR3 sequence is 12 residues long. The CDR3 sequence: CASSLDRGPQHF. The CDR3 bases are TGTGCCAGCAGCTTAGACCGGGGGCCCCAGCATTTT.

On this clonotype: A much larger clone lies a single base off, so this may be a read error. The V call is TRBV20-1, the J call TRBJ2-3; no clear D. Germline V gives CDR1 DFQATT, CDR2 SNEGSKA (reference sequence). The CDR3 spans 15 residues. The CDR3 bases are TGCAGTGCTAGAGATAACGTCTATAATACAGATATGCAGTATTTT. Translation: CSARDNVYNTDMQYF.

The genes are TRBV5-1 and TRBJ2-7; TRBD2 matches 9 bases. V was clipped by 5 bases and J by 5 bases; unmatched bases: 11. Germline V CDR1 and CDR2: SGHRS, YFSETQ. The CDR3 length is 15 residues. The chain's CDR3 is CASSSSASGANEQYF. The CDR3 DNA reads as TGCGCCAGCAGTAGTTCGGCTAGCGGGGCTAACGAGCAGTACTTC.

Regarding this clonotype: A clone one base away is much larger, so this may be a read error. The chain is built from TRBV7-2 and TRBJ1-1; no clear D gene. Germline lookup yields CDR1 SGHTA and CDR2 FQGNSA. This CDR3 spans 14 amino acids. The CDR3 spells CACSEALRVGEAFF. The CDR3 nucleotides read TGTGCCTGCAGCGAGGCATTAAGGGTTGGTGAAGCTTTCTTT. Complete variable domain (other parts from reference TRBV7-2 and TRBJ1-1): GAGVSQSPSNKVTEKGKDVELRCDPISGHTALYWYRQSLGQGLEFLIYFQGNSAPDKSGLPSDRFSAERTGGSVSTLTIQRTQQEDSAVYLCACSEALRVGEAFFGQGTRLTVV.

This clonotype was counted between two and nine times. This chain connects TRBV28 to TRBJ1-2; TRBD1 aligns across 7 bases. This CDR3 comprises 13 residues. Germline-derived CDR1 and CDR2 are MDHEN and SYDVKM. V lost 6 bases and J lost 2; bases outside the gene matches: 3. This CDR3 reads CASRPGGNYGYTF. In DNA form, the CDR3 reads TGTGCCAGCAGACCAGGGGGGAACTATGGCTACACCTTC.

This clonotype was counted only a few times. The chain employs TRBV30 and TRBJ1-4; TRBD1 is a possible D gene (5 bases). The germline gives CDR1 GTSNPN, CDR2 SVGIG (reference sequence). This CDR3 spans 14 amino acids. V lost 1 base, J lost 8 bases, and 14 bases lay in between. The CDR3 nucleotides read TGTGCCTGGAGTGCGACAGCGGGTAACGAAAAACTGTTTTTT. Protein product: CAWSATAGNEKLFF.

Comments on this clonotype: A much larger clone differs by one base, so this may be a read error. This chain uses TRBV7-2 with TRBJ2-3; 8 bases map to TRBD2. CDR3 length: 15 residues. Germline V gene sequence: CDR1 SGHTA, CDR2 FQGNSA. The chain's CDR3 is CASSWSGGAADTRYF. In DNA, the CDR3 is TGTGCCAGCAGCTGGTCGGGGGGGGCGGCAGATACGCGGTATTTT. Variable domain in full (rest from reference TRBV7-2 and TRBJ2-3): GAGVSQSPSNKVTEKGKDVELRCDPISGHTALYWYRQSLGQGLEFLIYFQGNSAPDKSGLPSDRFSAERTGGSVSTLTIQRTQQEDSAVYLCASSWSGGAADTRYFGPGTRLTVL.

A remark on this clonotype: This may be a read error: a much more frequent sequence differs by one nucleotide. The chain combines TRBV2 with TRBJ2-1, with D tentatively TRBD1 (6 bases). Between the trimmed V and J ends, which lost 1 base and 9 bases, there was a span of 16 bases. The length of the CDR3 is 15 residues. CDR1 is SNHLY, CDR2 FYNNEI, per germline. For the CDR3, the DNA is TGTGCCAGCAGTGAAGTGTTAGGGCAGGGGACTGAGCAGTTCTTC. Protein sequence: CASSEVLGQGTEQFF.

Remarks on this clonotype: A read error is possible here, since a much larger clone lies one base away. The chain has TRBV5-5 and TRBJ2-3; tentative D call: TRBD2 (6 bases). Germline V gives CDR1 SGHKS, CDR2 YYEKEE (reference sequence). This CDR3 has 14 amino acids. V lost 10 bases and J lost 6, with 21 bases in between. The CDR3 sequence: CAGGAAARADTQYF. The CDR3 nucleotides are TGTGCCGGCGGGGCCGCAGCGAGGGCGGATACGCAGTATTTT. Supplemented by reference TRBV5-5 and TRBJ2-3, the full variable domain reads DAGVTQSPTHLIKTRGQQVTLRCSPISGHKSVSWYQQVLGQGPQFIFQYYEKEERGRGNFPDRFSARQFPNYSSELNVNALLLGDSALYLCAGGAAARADTQYFGPGTRLTVL.

V usage is TRBV20-1 and J usage is TRBJ2-3; 12 bases fit TRBD2. Germline-derived CDR1 and CDR2 are DFQATT and SNEGSKA (reference sequence). The ends lost 3 bases at V and 4 bases at J; junction bases unmatched: 8. This CDR3 contains 16 residues. The CDR3 DNA reads as TGCAGTGCTAGCCGACTAGCGGGAGTTATCGCAGATACGCAGTATTTT. It is translated as CSASRLAGVIADTQYF.